A single sample is the source of the 4 T cell receptor beta chains below, sequenced in a study of OX40 agonist ivuxolimab in advanced cancers. TCRdb keeps only in-frame clones here, not all; method: immunoSEQ multiplex PCR. The profile covers roughly 63,000 clones, with under 85% appearing a single time and approximately 3.5% taken by the ten largest. The sample consisted of CD4+ or CD8+ T cells sorted from blood, taken in a trial of the OX40 agonist ivuxolimab. These receptors were taken from an adult with an advanced solid tumor such as melanoma, head and neck, liver or kidney cancer.

The V gene is TRBV5-6, the J gene TRBJ2-7; either TRBD1 or TRBD2 may supply D (5 bases each). The CDR3 covers 13 residues. Germline V lookup: CDR1 SGHDT, CDR2 YYEEEE. The germline V and J ends were trimmed by 7 bases and 0 bases, with 11 bases remaining between them. The CDR3 is CASQDGASYEQYF. CDR3 bases: TGTGCCAGCCAGGACGGGGCCTCCTACGAGCAGTACTTC.

The chain is built from TRBV9 and TRBJ1-1; D call uncertain. The V end was cut by 0 bases, the J end by 0 bases, with 3 bases between. The CDR3 loop spans 13 amino acids. The germline gives CDR1 SGDLS, CDR2 YYNGEE. The CDR3 protein is CASSVALNTEAFF. CDR3 DNA: TGTGCCAGCAGCGTAGCACTGAACACTGAAGCTTTCTTT.

This clone is a singleton in its sample. The chain combines TRBV5-6 with TRBJ2-5; no reliable D call. The CDR3 contains 11 residues. The V end lost 2 bases, the J end lost 5 bases, and 4 bases lay between the germline ends. Germline CDR1 SGHDT, CDR2 YYEEEE. Written as DNA, the CDR3 is TGTGCCAGCAGCTTTGACGAGACCCAGTACTTC. Its protein product is CASSFDETQYF.

The CDR3: CASSSLQGASIKTGIQYF. DNA of the CDR3: TGTGCCAGCAGTTCGCTACAGGGGGCGTCCATCAAAACTGGCATTCAGTACTTC. V is TRBV28 and J is TRBJ2-4, with 9 bases aligning to TRBD1. CDR3 length: 18 residues. The V gene end was trimmed by 4 bases and the J gene end by 9 bases; junction bases not matched to a gene: 19. The germline CDR1 and CDR2 sequences are MDHEN and SYDVKM.